This T cell receptor beta chain was found in a study of blood T cell repertoires in COVID-19. Whole-study context: In each case, the material was cDNA or gDNA derived from T cells, B-cell-depleted T cells, or PBMCs.

The V end lost 2 bases, the J end lost 2 bases, and 8 bases lay between the germline ends. This CDR3 is 13 amino acids long. Germline V lookup: CDR1 SGDLS, CDR2 YYNGEE. Assay: immunoSEQ multiplex PCR; the TCRdb copy retains only in-frame clones and omits some. The table lists under 250,000 clones, about 82% of them singletons. This clone was observed once. The sample taken for sequencing was peripheral blood. V is TRBV9 and J is TRBJ2-7, with D perhaps TRBD2 (5 bases). This sequence was found in a man older than 75 with acute or convalescent COVID-19. The CDR3 is CASSVGLTYEQYF. CDR3 sequence (DNA): TGTGCCAGCAGCGTCGGACTGACCTACGAGCAGTACTTC.